The sequence of this T cell receptor beta chain was determined in a study of PD-L1 blockade in urothelial cancer. The study's findings and limits: Pretreatment TCR clonality in blood under the median foretold superior survival.

This clone was found a few times. Its target is unknown. Time point of the sample: pretreatment peripheral blood. V shed 2 bases and J shed 7 bases, with 6 bases lying between them. The CDR3 is 12 amino acids. CDR1 is MGHDK and CDR2 is SYGVNS in the germline V gene. Using immunoSEQ multiplex PCR, the repertoire was profiled, and TCRdb retains in-frame clones only, with some absent. This table has tens of thousands of clones, about 83% appearing once. The rearrangement joins TRBV25-1 to TRBJ2-1; D call uncertain. This sequence was found in a man aged 60 to 69 with urothelial cancer. The sample was PBMCs, taken around atezolizumab (anti-PD-L1) treatment. The CDR3 DNA reads as TGTGCCAGCAGTGAACAGATGAATGAGCAGTTCTTC. It specifies CASSEQMNEQFF.